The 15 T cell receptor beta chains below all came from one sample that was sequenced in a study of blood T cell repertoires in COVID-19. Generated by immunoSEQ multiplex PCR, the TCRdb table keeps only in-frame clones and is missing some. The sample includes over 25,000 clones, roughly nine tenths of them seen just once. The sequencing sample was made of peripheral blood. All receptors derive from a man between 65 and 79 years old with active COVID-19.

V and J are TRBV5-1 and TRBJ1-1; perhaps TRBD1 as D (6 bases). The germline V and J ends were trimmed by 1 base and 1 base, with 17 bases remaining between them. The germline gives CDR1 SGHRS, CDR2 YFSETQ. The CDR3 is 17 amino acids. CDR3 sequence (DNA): TGCGCCAGCAGCTTGAGGGGAGGGGGTTTCGAGAACACTGAAGCTTTCTTT. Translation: CASSLRGGGFENTEAFF.

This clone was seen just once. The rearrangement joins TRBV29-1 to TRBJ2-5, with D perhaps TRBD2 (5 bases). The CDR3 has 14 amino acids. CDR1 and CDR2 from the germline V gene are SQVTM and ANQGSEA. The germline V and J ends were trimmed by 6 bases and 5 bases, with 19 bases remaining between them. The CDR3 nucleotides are TGCAGCGTACGAACCGGGCTACGAGGGGAGACCCAGTACTTC. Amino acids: CSVRTGLRGETQYF.

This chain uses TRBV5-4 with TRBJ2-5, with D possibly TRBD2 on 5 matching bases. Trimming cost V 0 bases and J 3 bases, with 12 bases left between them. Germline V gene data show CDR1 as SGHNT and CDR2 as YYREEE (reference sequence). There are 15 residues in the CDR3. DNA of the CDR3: TGTGCCAGCAGCTTGGGGGAGCCCCCGAAAGAGACCCAGTACTTC. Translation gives CASSLGEPPKETQYF.

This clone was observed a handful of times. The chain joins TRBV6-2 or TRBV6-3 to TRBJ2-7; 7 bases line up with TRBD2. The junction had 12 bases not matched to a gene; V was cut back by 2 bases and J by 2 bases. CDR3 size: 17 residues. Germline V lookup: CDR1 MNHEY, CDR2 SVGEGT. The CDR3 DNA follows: TGTGCCAGCAGTTACCCCGTCCGCGGGGGAGCAGCCTACGAGCAGTACTTC. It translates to CASSYPVRGGAAYEQYF.

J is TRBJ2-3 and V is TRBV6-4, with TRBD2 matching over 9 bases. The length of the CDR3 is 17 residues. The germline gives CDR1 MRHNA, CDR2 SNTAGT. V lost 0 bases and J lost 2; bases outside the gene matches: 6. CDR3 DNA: TGTGCCAGCAGTGACTCGATGGCGGGAGGGCCCACAGATACGCAGTATTTT. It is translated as CASSDSMAGGPTDTQYF.

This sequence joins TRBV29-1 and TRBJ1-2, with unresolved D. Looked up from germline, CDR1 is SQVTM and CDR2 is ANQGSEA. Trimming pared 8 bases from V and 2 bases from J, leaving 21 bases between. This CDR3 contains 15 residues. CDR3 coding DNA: TGCAGCACCTCCGAGGGAGGAAGTCGGAACTATGGCTACACCTTC. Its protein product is CSTSEGGSRNYGYTF.

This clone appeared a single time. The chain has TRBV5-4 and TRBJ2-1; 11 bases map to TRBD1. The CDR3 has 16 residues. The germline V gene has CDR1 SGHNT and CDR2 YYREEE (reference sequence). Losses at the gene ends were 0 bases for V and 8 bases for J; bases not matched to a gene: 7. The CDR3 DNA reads TGTGCCAGCAGCTTGGGTTGGGACAGGGGGAGGCATGAGCAGTTCTTC. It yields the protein CASSLGWDRGRHEQFF.

The DNA of the CDR3 is TGTGCCAGCAGCACTTGGACAGGGGTGAGTTCCTACGAGCAGTACTTC. Translated: CASSTWTGVSSYEQYF. The chain recombines TRBV5-6 with TRBJ2-7; 9 bases line up with TRBD1. This CDR3 region has 16 residues. J lost 1 base, V lost 4 bases, and 9 bases had no gene match. Germline assignment: CDR1 SGHDT and CDR2 YYEEEE.

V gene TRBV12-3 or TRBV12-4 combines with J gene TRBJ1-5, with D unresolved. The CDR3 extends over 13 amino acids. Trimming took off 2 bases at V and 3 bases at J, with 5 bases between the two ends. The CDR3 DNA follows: TGTGCCAGCAGTTTAACAGACAATCAGCCCCAGCATTTT. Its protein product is CASSLTDNQPQHF.

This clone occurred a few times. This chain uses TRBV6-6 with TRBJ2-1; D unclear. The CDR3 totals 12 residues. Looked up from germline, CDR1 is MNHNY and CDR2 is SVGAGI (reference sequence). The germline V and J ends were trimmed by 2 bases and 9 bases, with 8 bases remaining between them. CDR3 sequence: CASSYALSEQFF. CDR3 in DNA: TGTGCCAGCAGTTACGCTCTGAGTGAGCAGTTCTTC.

CDR3 protein: CASSSRLGQSNTIYF. The CDR3 DNA follows: TGTGCCAGCAGCTCACGACTGGGGCAGTCCAACACCATATATTTT. The rearrangement links TRBV5-5 to TRBJ1-3, with D possibly TRBD1 on 5 matching bases. Trimming left V 3 bases short and J 7 bases short, with 17 bases between. Germline CDR1 reads SGHKS; CDR2 reads YYEKEE (reference sequence). This CDR3 is built from 15 residues. The complete variable domain, with remaining parts taken from reference TRBV5-5 and TRBJ1-3, reads DAGVTQSPTHLIKTRGQQVTLRCSPISGHKSVSWYQQVLGQGPQFIFQYYEKEERGRGNFPDRFSARQFPNYSSELNVNALLLGDSALYLCASSSRLGQSNTIYFGEGSWLTVV.

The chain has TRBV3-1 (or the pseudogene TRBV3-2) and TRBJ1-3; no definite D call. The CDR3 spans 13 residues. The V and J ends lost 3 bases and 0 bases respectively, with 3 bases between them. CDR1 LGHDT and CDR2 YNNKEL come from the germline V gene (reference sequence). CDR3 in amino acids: CASSQRSGNTIYF. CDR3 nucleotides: TGTGCCAGCAGCCAGCGCTCTGGAAACACCATATATTTT.

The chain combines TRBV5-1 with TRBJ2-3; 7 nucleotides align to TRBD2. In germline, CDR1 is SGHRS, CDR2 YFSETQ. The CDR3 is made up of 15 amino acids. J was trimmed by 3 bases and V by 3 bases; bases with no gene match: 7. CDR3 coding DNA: TGCGCCAGCAGCTACGGACTAGGAAGTACAGATACGCAGTATTTT. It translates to CASSYGLGSTDTQYF.

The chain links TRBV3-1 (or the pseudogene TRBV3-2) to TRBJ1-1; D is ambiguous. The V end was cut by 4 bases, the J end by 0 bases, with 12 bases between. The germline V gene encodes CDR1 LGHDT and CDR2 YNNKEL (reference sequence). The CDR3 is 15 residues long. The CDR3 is CASSPYSTVNTEAFF. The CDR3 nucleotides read TGTGCCAGCAGCCCTTACTCTACAGTGAACACTGAAGCTTTCTTT.

CDR3 sequence: CASRGQETSNYGYTF. The CDR3 DNA reads TGTGCCAGCAGGGGGCAGGAAACTTCTAACTATGGCTACACCTTC. V gene TRBV6-1 combines with J gene TRBJ1-2, with D possibly being TRBD1 (5 bases). Germline-derived CDR1 and CDR2 are MNHNS and SASEGT. CDR3 length: 15 amino acids. Between the trimmed V and J ends, which lost 6 bases and 0 bases, there was a span of 14 bases.